The 9 T cell receptor beta chains below come from one sample, sequenced in a study of identical twins. Via MiXCR, TCRdb re-called the 5' RACE reads, giving one row per CDR3 protein. The repertoire holds about 530,000 distinct CDR3 sequences, with 12% to 15% as singletons. The same data also contributed to another study, on yellow fever vaccine responses in identical twins.

Sequenced material: CD4+ T cells sorted from blood. The receptors derive from a woman between 18 and 29 years old in good health.

J is TRBJ2-3 and V is TRBV5-1, with no clear D. The CDR3 length is 15 residues. The germline V and J ends were trimmed by 0 bases and 2 bases, with 10 bases remaining between them. Per the germline V gene, CDR1 is SGHRS and CDR2 is YFSETQ. This chain's CDR3 is CASSLAPADTDTQYF. CDR3 sequence (DNA): TGCGCCAGCAGCTTGGCCCCGGCCGACACAGATACGCAGTATTTT.

This clonotype was detected only a few times. V and J are TRBV14 and TRBJ2-1; D might be TRBD2 (6 bases). V gave up 1 base and J gave up 6 bases, with 16 bases separating them. The V gene's germline CDR1 is SGHDN and CDR2 FVKESK. The CDR3 length is 16 residues. CDR3 in amino acids: CASSQVLAFPANEQFF. The CDR3 DNA reads as TGTGCCAGCAGCCAAGTCCTAGCGTTCCCAGCCAATGAGCAGTTCTTC.

The sample holds many counts of this clonotype. The chain employs TRBV7-9 and TRBJ2-1, with 10 positions matching TRBD2. Germline V gene data show CDR1 as SEHNR and CDR2 as FQNEAQ (reference sequence). The junction had 4 bases not matched to a gene; V was cut back by 1 base and J by 4 bases. The CDR3 has 16 residues. Written as DNA, the CDR3 is TGTGCCAGCAGCTTAGGAGCGGGGGGGCCATACAATGAGCAGTTCTTC. It is translated as CASSLGAGGPYNEQFF.

J is TRBJ1-5 and V is TRBV24-1, with 8 bases fitting TRBD1. Unmatched junction bases numbered 7, after V lost 4 bases and J lost 0 bases. The V gene's germline CDR1 is KGHDR and CDR2 SFDVKD. The CDR3 runs 17 residues. The CDR3 sequence is CATSDSGTGDSNQPQHF. In DNA form, the CDR3 reads TGTGCCACCAGTGACAGCGGGACAGGAGATAGCAATCAGCCCCAGCATTTT.

This clonotype turned up a few times. V and J are TRBV12-3 or TRBV12-4 and TRBJ1-6, with D hard to call. CDR3 size: 14 residues. V lost 3 bases and J 8 bases, leaving 11 bases between the germline ends. In DNA, the CDR3 is TGTGCCAGCAGTTTCTTGGGTTCCTATTCACCCCTCCACTTT. It translates to CASSFLGSYSPLHF.

CDR3 region: CASSPPLPSGHNEQFF. The CDR3 DNA is TGTGCCAGCAGCCCGCCCCTACCTAGCGGGCACAATGAGCAGTTCTTC. V is TRBV12-3 or TRBV12-4 and J is TRBJ2-1, with 8 positions matching TRBD2. V dropped 6 bases and J dropped 5; count of bases not matched to a gene: 12. The CDR3 covers 16 residues.

The chain combines TRBV6-2 or TRBV6-3 with TRBJ2-6; 7 bases match TRBD1. The CDR3 contains 18 residues. Germline V CDR1 and CDR2: MNHEY, SVGEGT. The ends lost 2 bases at V and 4 bases at J; junction bases unmatched: 11. Here the CDR3 DNA reads TGTGCCAGCAGTTACCCGAGGACAGGCTTGGTGGGGGCCAACGTCCTGACTTTC. Amino acid sequence: CASSYPRTGLVGANVLTF.

The chain combines TRBV4-1 with TRBJ2-7, with D uncertain. V lost 5 bases, J lost 2 bases, and 10 bases lay in between. Germline assignment: CDR1 MGHRA and CDR2 YSYEKL. CDR3 length: 13 residues. DNA for the CDR3: TGCGCCAGCAGCTACGGGCCGACCTACGAGCAGTACTTC. Its protein product is CASSYGPTYEQYF.

This chain links TRBV4-1 with TRBJ2-1, with D unclear. V lost 0 bases and J lost 0, with 15 bases in between. The CDR3 sequence is 18 residues long. Germline assignment: CDR1 MGHRA and CDR2 YSYEKL. CDR3 in DNA: TGCGCCAGCAGCCAAGAATCGGTTAGGCGGCCCTCCTACAATGAGCAGTTCTTC. It specifies CASSQESVRRPSYNEQFF.